This TCR beta chain was identified in a study of cytomegalovirus exposure and HLA in healthy donors. Study results and limitations: CMV antigen specificity of a few CMV-associated chains was confirmed in vitro. Most TCR sequences were seen very rarely across donors, but some public TCRs occurred in many.

CDR3 length equals 15 residues. Separate from the roughly 670-subject first cohort, the approximately 120-subject validation cohort was the one that the donors belonged to. Assay: immunoSEQ multiplex PCR; the TCRdb copy retains only in-frame clones and omits some. Among 130,000 or so clones listed, about nine tenths were seen once. To note about this clone: Antigen specificity is unknown.

The rearrangement uses TRBV12-2 and TRBJ2-7; TRBD2 is the table's D call, not checked against the DNA. TRBV12-2 is listed as a pseudogene. The sample taken for sequencing was PBMCs. This clonotype originated in a man aged 30-40 years in good health and CMV-seronegative. CDR3 bases: TGTGCAAGTCGCTTAGAGCCCCCAGACTGCTACGAGCAGTACTTC. Translated, it gives CASRLEPPDCYEQYF.